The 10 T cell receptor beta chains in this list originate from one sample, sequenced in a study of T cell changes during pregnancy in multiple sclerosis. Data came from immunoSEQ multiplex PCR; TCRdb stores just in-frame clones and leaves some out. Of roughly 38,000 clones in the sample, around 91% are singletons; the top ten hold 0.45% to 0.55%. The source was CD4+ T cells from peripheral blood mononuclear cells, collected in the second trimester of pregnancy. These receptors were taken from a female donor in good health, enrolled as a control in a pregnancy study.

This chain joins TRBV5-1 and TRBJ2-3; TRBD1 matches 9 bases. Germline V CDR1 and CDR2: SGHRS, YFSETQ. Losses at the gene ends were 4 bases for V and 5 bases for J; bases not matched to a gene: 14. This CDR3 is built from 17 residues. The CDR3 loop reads CASSAYSFGQGKDTQYF. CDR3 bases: TGCGCCAGCAGCGCGTACTCGTTTGGACAGGGGAAAGATACGCAGTATTTT.

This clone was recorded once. As DNA, the CDR3 is TGCGCCAGCGCATCAGAACAGAGGAACACCGGGGAGCTGTTTTTT. Its translation is CASASEQRNTGELFF. The J gene is TRBJ2-2, the V gene TRBV10-2; D not resolved. Germline V gene sequence: CDR1 WSHSY, CDR2 SAAADI. The CDR3 covers 15 residues. The ends were cut back, 8 bases at V and 1 base at J, with 14 bases in the middle.

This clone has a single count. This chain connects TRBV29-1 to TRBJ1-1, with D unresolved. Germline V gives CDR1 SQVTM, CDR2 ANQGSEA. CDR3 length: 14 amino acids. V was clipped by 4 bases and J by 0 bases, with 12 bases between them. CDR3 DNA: TGCAGCGTTGGGGTAGGCGGGATGAACACTGAAGCTTTCTTT. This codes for CSVGVGGMNTEAFF.

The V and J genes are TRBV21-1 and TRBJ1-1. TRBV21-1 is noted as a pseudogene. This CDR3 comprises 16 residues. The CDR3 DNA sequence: TGTGCCAGCAGCCCCCGGGACTCCCGAACGGACACTGAAGCTTTCTTT. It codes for CASSPRDSRTDTEAFF.

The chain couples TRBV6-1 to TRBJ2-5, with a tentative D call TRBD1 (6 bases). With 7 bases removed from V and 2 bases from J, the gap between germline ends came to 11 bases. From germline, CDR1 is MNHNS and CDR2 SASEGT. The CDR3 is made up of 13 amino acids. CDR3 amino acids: CASMRQGQETQYF. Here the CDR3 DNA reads TGTGCCAGCATGAGGCAGGGGCAAGAGACCCAGTACTTC.

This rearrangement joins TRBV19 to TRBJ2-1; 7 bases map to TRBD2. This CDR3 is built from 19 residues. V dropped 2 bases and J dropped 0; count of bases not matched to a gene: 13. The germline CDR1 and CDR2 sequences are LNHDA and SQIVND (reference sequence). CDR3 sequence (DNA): TGTGCCAGTAGTATAAGTGCTGTAGAGCGGGGCCACTCCTACAATGAGCAGTTCTTC. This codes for CASSISAVERGHSYNEQFF. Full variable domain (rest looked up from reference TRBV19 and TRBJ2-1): DGGITQSPKYLFRKEGQNVTLSCEQNLNHDAMYWYRQDPGQGLRLIYYSQIVNDFQKGDIAEGYSVSREKKESFPLTVTSAQKNPTAFYLCASSISAVERGHSYNEQFFGPGTRLTVL.

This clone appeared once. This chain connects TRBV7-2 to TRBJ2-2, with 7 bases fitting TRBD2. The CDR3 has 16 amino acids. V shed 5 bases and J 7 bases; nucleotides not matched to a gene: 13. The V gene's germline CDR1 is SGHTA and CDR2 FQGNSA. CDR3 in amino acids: CASSLRGGRAVGELFF. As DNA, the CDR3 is TGTGCCAGCAGCCTTCGGGGAGGGAGGGCCGTCGGGGAGCTGTTTTTT.

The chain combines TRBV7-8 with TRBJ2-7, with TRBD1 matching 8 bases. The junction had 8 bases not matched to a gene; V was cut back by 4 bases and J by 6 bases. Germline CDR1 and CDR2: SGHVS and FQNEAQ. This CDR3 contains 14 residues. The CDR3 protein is CASSSTRTGREQYF. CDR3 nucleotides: TGTGCCAGCAGCTCCACAAGGACAGGGCGCGAGCAGTACTTC.

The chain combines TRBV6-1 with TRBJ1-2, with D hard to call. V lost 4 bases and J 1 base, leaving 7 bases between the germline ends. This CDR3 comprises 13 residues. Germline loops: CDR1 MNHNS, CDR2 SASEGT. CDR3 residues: CASSVGNNYGYTF. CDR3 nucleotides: TGTGCCAGCAGTGTGGGCAATAACTATGGCTACACCTTC.

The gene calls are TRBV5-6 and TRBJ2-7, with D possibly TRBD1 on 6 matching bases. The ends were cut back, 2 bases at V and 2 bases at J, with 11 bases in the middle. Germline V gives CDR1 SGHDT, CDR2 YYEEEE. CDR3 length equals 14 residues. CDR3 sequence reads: CASSFLDSPYEQYF. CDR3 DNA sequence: TGTGCCAGCAGCTTTTTGGACAGTCCCTACGAGCAGTACTTC.